Following are 3 T cell receptor delta chains from one sample sequenced in a study of Vδ1+ human thymocytes. Points from the study as a whole: Highly polyclonal TRG and TRD repertoires with Gaussian CDR3 length distributions appeared in thymus.

The antigens for these receptors are not known. Extracted RNA was reverse transcribed into cDNA. The CDR3 regions were amplified by multiplex PCR from V-gene primers to a constant-region primer. TCRdb reapplied CATT to the multiplex PCR reads. The table lists tens of thousands of delta-chain clones, approximately 30% of them singletons. Material for sequencing was Vdelta1+ gamma-delta thymocytes from the thymus. Specified subset: FACS-sorted CD3+ TCRalphabeta- TCRVdelta1+ TCRVdelta2- thymocytes. The receptors here all came from a boy in the first two years of life who had congenital heart surgery.

There are a few counts of this clone. The chain combines TRDV1 with TRDJ1, with 13 positions matching TRDD3. V shed 3 bases and J 6 bases; nucleotides not matched to a gene: 16. The CDR3 extends over 19 amino acids. From germline, CDR1 is TSWWSYY and CDR2 QGS. The CDR3 DNA is TGTGCTCTTGGGGAGGTCTTTCTTCCTACTGGGGGATACGCCAATAAACTCATCTTT. Its translation: CALGEVFLPTGGYANKLIF.

Turning to this clone: One end of the junction varies from germline; a read error may be responsible. Different DNA sequences within this sample yield the same CDR3. V and J are TRDV1 and TRDJ2; possible D gene TRDD3, 5 bases. This CDR3 contains 14 residues. The germline gives CDR1 TSWWSYY, CDR2 QGS. The CDR3 DNA is TGTGCTCTCGGGGAATATGGGGCTACAGCACAACTCTTCTTT. Translation: CALGEYGATAQLFF.

V and J are TRDV1 and TRDJ1; 9 bases match TRDD3. Germline values: CDR1 TSWWSYY, CDR2 QGS. This CDR3 contains 27 residues. V shed 4 bases and J 0 bases; nucleotides not matched to a gene: 39. The chain's CDR3 is CALGAGPPGFPTYGPYWGTVYTDKLIF. CDR3 DNA sequence: TGTGCTCTTGGGGCAGGACCGCCCGGATTTCCTACCTACGGCCCGTACTGGGGGACCGTGTACACCGATAAACTCATCTTT.